The 28 T cell receptor beta chains presented below share a single source sample, sequenced in a study of blood T cell repertoires in COVID-19. Libraries were prepared by immunoSEQ multiplex PCR; TCRdb keeps only in-frame clonotypes and omits some of them. The profile shows 150,000 to 200,000 clones, roughly 87% of them singletons. The sequencing sample was made of peripheral blood. These receptor sequences come from a man in his late teens or twenties who had recovered from COVID-19.

In this sample, this clone turned up a few times. The rearrangement joins TRBV7-9 to TRBJ1-6; the D gene is possibly TRBD1 (6 bases). The CDR3 is 16 amino acids. V was pared by 5 bases and J by 2 bases, with 13 bases between. CDR1 and CDR2 from the germline V gene are SEHNR and FQNEAQ (reference sequence). DNA of the CDR3: TGTGCCAGCAGCCTCCAGGGGACCCCCTATAATTCACCCCTCCACTTT. It codes for CASSLQGTPYNSPLHF.

This sequence joins TRBV4-3 and TRBJ2-1; tentatively, D is TRBD2 (6 bases). The CDR3 contains 12 residues. Germline assignment: CDR1 LGHNA and CDR2 YSLEER. With 3 bases removed from V and 9 bases from J, the gap between germline ends came to 9 bases. The CDR3 nucleotides read TGCGCCAGCAGCCATTCGACTAGTGAGCAGTTCTTC. Encoded protein: CASSHSTSEQFF.

A single count supports this clone. The chain employs TRBV18 and TRBJ1-4; D is unclear. Trimming pared 2 bases from V and 4 bases from J, leaving 8 bases between. CDR1 is KGHSH and CDR2 is LQKENI in the germline V gene. The CDR3 is 14 amino acids. The CDR3 bases are TGTGCCAGCTCACCAACGCAGGATAATGAAAAACTGTTTTTT. Translating it yields CASSPTQDNEKLFF. The full variable domain, completed using reference TRBV18 and TRBJ1-4, is NAGVMQNPRHLVRRRGQEARLRCSPMKGHSHVYWYRQLPEEGLKFMVYLQKENIIDESGMPKERFSAEFPKEGPSILRIQQVVRGDSAAYFCASSPTQDNEKLFFGSGTQLSVL.

This clone was observed a few times. This rearrangement joins TRBV7-6 to TRBJ2-1, with TRBD2 matching 11 bases. Losses at the gene ends were 4 bases for V and 0 bases for J; bases not matched to a gene: 8. The CDR3 covers 18 residues. CDR1 is SGHVS, CDR2 FNYEAQ, per germline. The CDR3 DNA follows: TGTGCCAGCAGCTCCCGACTAGCGGGATCCTTCTCCTACAATGAGCAGTTCTTC. Translation: CASSSRLAGSFSYNEQFF.

The rearrangement links TRBV11-2 to TRBJ2-5; TRBD2 matches at 10 bases. There are 15 residues in the CDR3. Unmatched junction bases numbered 3, after V lost 5 bases and J lost 0 bases. Germline V gives CDR1 SGHAT, CDR2 FQNNGV. CDR3 coding DNA: TGTGCCAGCAGCAGAGGACTAGCGGACCAAGAGACCCAGTACTTC. Protein product: CASSRGLADQETQYF.

This chain uses TRBV28 with TRBJ1-4; tentative D call: TRBD1 (5 bases). The germline V and J ends were trimmed by 6 bases and 0 bases, with 11 bases remaining between them. Germline lookup yields CDR1 MDHEN and CDR2 SYDVKM. The CDR3 has 15 residues. The CDR3 loop reads CASSSDSATNEKLFF. In DNA, the CDR3 is TGTGCCAGCAGCTCAGACAGTGCAACTAATGAAAAACTGTTTTTT.

The chain employs TRBV18 and TRBJ2-7; D may be TRBD1 (6 bases). Germline CDR1 and CDR2: KGHSH and LQKENI. V was clipped by 3 bases and J by 2 bases, with 11 bases between them. The CDR3 extends over 14 amino acids. The CDR3 region is CASSPGAEPYEQYF. Written as DNA, the CDR3 is TGTGCCAGCTCACCGGGGGCCGAACCCTACGAGCAGTACTTC.

The chain uses TRBV7-2 and TRBJ2-7; TRBD1 is a possible D gene (5 bases). Germline V CDR1 and CDR2: SGHTA, FQGNSA. The CDR3 extends over 15 amino acids. Trimming took off 0 bases at V and 2 bases at J, with 11 bases between the two ends. CDR3 sequence reads: CASSLAEAGTYEQYF. In nucleotides, the CDR3 is TGTGCCAGCAGCTTAGCAGAGGCAGGGACCTACGAGCAGTACTTC.

The chain joins TRBV5-4 to TRBJ2-5; D perhaps matches TRBD1 (6 bases). The CDR3 extends over 13 amino acids. V lost 3 bases to trimming and J lost 3 bases, with 9 bases between them. Looked up from germline, CDR1 is SGHNT and CDR2 is YYREEE (reference sequence). CDR3 sequence reads: CASSSYREETQYF. DNA for the CDR3: TGTGCCAGCAGCTCTTACAGGGAAGAGACCCAGTACTTC.

This chain joins TRBV6-1 and TRBJ1-2, with 8 bases matching TRBD1. Germline CDR1 MNHNS, CDR2 SASEGT. CDR3 length equals 17 residues. V shed 3 bases and J 4 bases; nucleotides not matched to a gene: 13. This CDR3 reads CASSEARGQAGGYGYTF. Written as DNA, the CDR3 is TGTGCCAGCAGTGAGGCCAGGGGGCAGGCCGGCGGCTATGGCTACACCTTC.

V is TRBV19 and J is TRBJ2-3, with TRBD2 matching 10 bases. Germline V gene sequence: CDR1 LNHDA, CDR2 SQIVND (reference sequence). V lost 5 bases to trimming and J lost 1 base; unmatched junction nucleotides: 15. The CDR3 runs to 19 residues. The CDR3 DNA sequence: TGTGCCAGTAGTCCGGCTTCCCGGCTAGCGGGAGCTGGCACAGATACGCAGTATTTT. This translates into CASSPASRLAGAGTDTQYF.

The rearrangement uses TRBV7-2 and TRBJ2-5; D not certain. V was shortened by 5 bases and J by 5 bases, with 12 bases between the two germline ends. This CDR3 has 13 amino acids. Per germline, CDR1 SGHTA and CDR2 FQGNSA. This chain's CDR3 is CASSVILEETQYF. The CDR3 DNA follows: TGTGCCAGCAGCGTTATCCTGGAGGAGACCCAGTACTTC.

CDR3 sequence: CATVRGGSYEQYF. Here the CDR3 DNA reads TGTGCCACCGTCCGGGGGGGTTCCTACGAGCAGTACTTC. The V call is TRBV2, the J call TRBJ2-7; TRBD2 matches at 8 bases. The junction had 6 bases not matched to a gene; V was cut back by 10 bases and J by 1 base. CDR1 and CDR2 from the germline V gene are SNHLY and FYNNEI. CDR3 length equals 13 residues.

V and J are TRBV19 and TRBJ2-7; D possibly corresponds to TRBD1 (6 bases). Per germline, CDR1 LNHDA and CDR2 SQIVND (reference sequence). Trimming took 7 bases from V and 2 from J, leaving 15 bases between them. The CDR3 contains 14 residues. The CDR3 DNA is TGTGCCAGTATTGGCCGGGACACTCCCTACGAGCAGTACTTC. Amino acid sequence: CASIGRDTPYEQYF. Supplemented by reference TRBV19 and TRBJ2-7, the full variable domain reads DGGITQSPKYLFRKEGQNVTLSCEQNLNHDAMYWYRQDPGQGLRLIYYSQIVNDFQKGDIAEGYSVSREKKESFPLTVTSAQKNPTAFYLCASIGRDTPYEQYFGPGTRLTVT.

V gene TRBV28 combines with J gene TRBJ2-1; TRBD2 might be the D (6 bases). With 8 bases removed from V and 7 bases from J, the gap between germline ends came to 18 bases. The CDR3 covers 14 residues. Germline loops: CDR1 MDHEN, CDR2 SYDVKM. In DNA form, the CDR3 reads TGTGCCAGCTCTGGAGGGTCTCTGGGGAATGAGCAGTTCTTC. Its translation: CASSGGSLGNEQFF.

The chain links TRBV11-2 to TRBJ1-4, with 7 positions matching TRBD1. Germline-derived CDR1 and CDR2 are SGHAT and FQNNGV. This CDR3 region has 17 residues. J gave up 0 bases and V 7 bases, and 11 bases lay outside the gene matches. The CDR3 nucleotides read TGTGCCAGCACCAGAATAGGGGGCCCTGCAACTAATGAAAAACTGTTTTTT. Its protein product is CASTRIGGPATNEKLFF.

V and J are TRBV4-3 and TRBJ1-1; D is perhaps TRBD1 (6 bases). The germline V gene has CDR1 LGHNA and CDR2 YSLEER. Trimming stripped 4 bases from V and 0 bases from J, with 12 bases between. This CDR3 comprises 15 residues. The CDR3 protein is CASSLHWTVNTEAFF. In DNA, the CDR3 is TGCGCCAGCAGCCTTCACTGGACAGTGAACACTGAAGCTTTCTTT.

The chain recombines TRBV6-5 with TRBJ1-1; D is unresolved. Between the trimmed V and J ends, which lost 6 bases and 5 bases, there was a span of 16 bases. The CDR3 runs 14 residues. Germline V gives CDR1 MNHEY, CDR2 SVGAGI. The CDR3 is CASSLLSSVTEAFF. Written as DNA, the CDR3 is TGTGCCAGCAGCCTCCTTAGTAGCGTTACTGAAGCTTTCTTT.

The V and J genes are TRBV19 and TRBJ2-1, with TRBD2 matching 11 bases. The germline V gene encodes CDR1 LNHDA and CDR2 SQIVND (reference sequence). After removal of 6 bases from V and 8 bases from J, the junction contained 6 bases not matched to a gene. The CDR3 consists of 14 residues. The chain's CDR3 is CASSLAGGVDEQFF. CDR3 DNA sequence: TGTGCCAGTAGCCTAGCGGGAGGTGTGGATGAGCAGTTCTTC.

V and J are TRBV28 and TRBJ1-5; D remains unclear. V was trimmed by 4 bases and J by 5 bases, leaving 12 bases between them. In germline, CDR1 is MDHEN, CDR2 SYDVKM. The CDR3 has 14 amino acids. CDR3 DNA: TGTGCCAGCAGTTGGTCGAGGGAAGATCAGCCCCAGCATTTT. Protein product: CASSWSREDQPQHF.

As concerns this clone: An end of the junction does not agree with germline; a read error may underlie this. V is TRBV9 and J is TRBJ1-2, with no clear D. The germline gives CDR1 SGDLS, CDR2 YYNGEE. CDR3 size: 14 residues. The CDR3 loop is CASSVVGESHSQAF. Written as DNA, the CDR3 is TGTGCCAGCAGCGTAGTTGGAGAGTCACATTCGCAAGCCTTC.

This rearrangement joins TRBV7-2 to TRBJ2-3; D is undetermined. Looked up from germline, CDR1 is SGHTA and CDR2 is FQGNSA. With 5 bases removed from V and 0 bases from J, the gap between germline ends came to 3 bases. CDR3 length equals 12 residues. The chain's CDR3 is CASSTSTDTQYF. The CDR3 DNA is TGTGCCAGCAGCACTAGCACAGATACGCAGTATTTT. Variable domain in full (rest from reference TRBV7-2 and TRBJ2-3): GAGVSQSPSNKVTEKGKDVELRCDPISGHTALYWYRQSLGQGLEFLIYFQGNSAPDKSGLPSDRFSAERTGGSVSTLTIQRTQQEDSAVYLCASSTSTDTQYFGPGTRLTVL.

The chain recombines TRBV6-2 or TRBV6-3 with TRBJ2-3; 8 positions agree with TRBD2. This CDR3 contains 15 residues. The ends lost 2 bases at V and 4 bases at J; junction bases unmatched: 5. In germline, CDR1 is MNHEY, CDR2 SVGEGT. CDR3 amino acids: CASSYKAAGADTQYF. CDR3 in DNA: TGTGCCAGCAGTTACAAAGCAGCGGGGGCAGATACGCAGTATTTT.

A single count supports this clone. The J gene is TRBJ2-2, the V gene TRBV6-2 or TRBV6-3; D is possibly TRBD1 (6 bases). The CDR3 spans 14 residues. Between the trimmed V and J ends, which lost 2 bases and 7 bases, there was a span of 11 bases. Germline V gene lookup returns CDR1 MNHEY and CDR2 SVGEGT. The CDR3 is CASSYAPGVGELFF. As DNA, the CDR3 is TGTGCCAGCAGTTACGCCCCAGGGGTCGGGGAGCTGTTTTTT.

The chain couples TRBV19 to TRBJ1-3; D unclear. CDR3 length: 15 residues. The V end was cut by 10 bases, the J end by 0 bases, with 16 bases between. Per germline, CDR1 LNHDA and CDR2 SQIVND (reference sequence). CDR3: CATKAWSPSGNTIYF. Written as DNA, the CDR3 is TGTGCCACAAAAGCCTGGAGCCCCTCTGGAAACACCATATATTTT. Using reference TRBV19 and TRBJ1-3 for the parts outside the CDR3, the full variable domain is DGGITQSPKYLFRKEGQNVTLSCEQNLNHDAMYWYRQDPGQGLRLIYYSQIVNDFQKGDIAEGYSVSREKKESFPLTVTSAQKNPTAFYLCATKAWSPSGNTIYFGEGSWLTVV.

The rearrangement joins TRBV7-3 to TRBJ2-4; TRBD2 aligns across 7 bases. This CDR3 is built from 17 residues. CDR1 is SGHTA and CDR2 is FQGTGA in the germline V gene. V trimming: 5 bases; J trimming: 1 base; junction bases outside the gene matches: 11. The CDR3 spells CASSPRGGLGAKNIQYF. CDR3 sequence (DNA): TGTGCCAGCAGCCCTAGGGGAGGGCTGGGGGCCAAAAACATTCAGTACTTC.

The V call is TRBV6-5, the J call TRBJ2-3; 7 nucleotides align to TRBD1. V shed 6 bases, J shed 2 bases, and the junction held 8 bases outside the gene matches. CDR1 is MNHEY, CDR2 SVGAGI, per germline. The CDR3 runs 15 residues. CDR3 in DNA: TGTGCCAGCAGGGACCGGGACAGATACACAGATACGCAGTATTTT. It codes for CASRDRDRYTDTQYF.

This sequence joins TRBV15 and TRBJ2-1; TRBD1 might be the D (6 bases). Per the germline V gene, CDR1 is LNHNV and CDR2 is YYDKDF (reference sequence). CDR3 length: 15 residues. The V gene lost 5 bases and the J gene lost 2 bases, with 13 bases spanning the gap. CDR3 protein: CATSDWTETYNEQFF. CDR3 coding DNA: TGTGCCACCAGCGACTGGACAGAGACCTACAATGAGCAGTTCTTC.